A selection of T cell receptor beta chains follows, all from one sample in a study of glioma-infiltrating T cells after dendritic cell vaccination. Clones were read by immunoSEQ multiplex PCR, and TCRdb kept only the in-frame ones, dropping some. The sample includes 30,000 to 40,000 clones, approximately 80% of them seen just once. Specimen: blood, collected before dendritic cell vaccination. The receptors shown here come from a human donor with glioblastoma. CDR3s include the opening cysteine and the closing phenylalanine or tryptophan. D genes are given only for firm matches. Where a row states a size, it is once, few, many or the class of an expanded clone; other rows omit it.

d_gene	v_gene	j_gene	len	abundance	CDR3nt	CDR3aa
.	TRBV11-2	TRBJ2-2	13	.	TGTGCCAGCAGCTCTACGAACACCGGGGAGCTGTTTTTT	CASSSTNTGELFF
TRBD1	TRBV5-8	TRBJ1-5	14	.	TGTGCCAGCAGCTCGACAGGGTTTCGTCAGCCCCAGCATTTT	CASSSTGFRQPQHF
TRBD1	TRBV28	TRBJ1-6	17	once	TGTGCCAGCAGTACCCGACAGGGAAGCTCCTATAATTCCCCCCTCCACTTT	CASSTRQGSSYNSPLHF
.	TRBV28	TRBJ2-7	13	.	TGTGCCAGCAGAACTGACAGGCCCTACGAGCAGTACTTC	CASRTDRPYEQYF
.	TRBV12-2	TRBJ2-7	19	few	TGTGCAAGTCGCTTGGTTGGCGATAGGACAGGGATTGTTTGGGACGAGCAGTACTTC	CASRLVGDRTGIVWDEQYF
TRBD2	TRBV11-2	TRBJ2-7	14	.	TGTGCCAGCAGCTTCAGCGGGAACTCCTACGAGCAGTACTTC	CASSFSGNSYEQYF
TRBD2	TRBV7-2	TRBJ2-3	19	.	TGTGCCAGCAGCCTGGAACCGGGACTAGCGGGGGGGGTCACAGATACGCAGTATTTT	CASSLEPGLAGGVTDTQYF
TRBD2	TRBV4-2	TRBJ2-7	16	.	TGTGCCAGCAGCCGCCCCGGTGGGGCTAGCGGCTACGAGCAGTACTTC	CASSRPGGASGYEQYF
TRBD1	TRBV7-2	TRBJ1-2	15	.	TGTGCCAGCAGCCCTCGCCGACAGGGGGCGCGTGGCTACACCTTC	CASSPRRQGARGYTF
.	TRBV4-1	TRBJ2-7	14	.	TGCGCCAGCAGCCAAGCTTCAGGGGCCTACGAGCAGTACTTC	CASSQASGAYEQYF
TRBD2	TRBV4-1	TRBJ2-5	17	.	TGCGCCAGCAGCCCCGGGAGGGCACCCAGGGTTGGGGAGACCCAGTACTTC	CASSPGRAPRVGETQYF
.	TRBV30	TRBJ1-6	15	few	TGTGCCTGGGGAGGACCGAGCTCCTATAATTCACCCCTCCACTTT	CAWGGPSSYNSPLHF
TRBD1	TRBV5-1	TRBJ1-4	16	.	TGCGCCAGCAGCGGGACAGGGATTAGAACTAATGAAAAACTGTTTTTT	CASSGTGIRTNEKLFF
.	TRBV9	TRBJ1-1	12	.	TGTGCCAGCAGCGCCGCAGGGGTCGAAGCTTTCTTT	CASSAAGVEAFF
.	TRBV7-2	TRBJ2-1	15	.	TGTGCCAGCAGTATGACAGCCCCCAGCCACAATGAGCAGTTCTTC	CASSMTAPSHNEQFF
TRBD2	TRBV11-3	TRBJ2-3	16	few	TGTGCCAGCAGCCCGGCGGGGGGGGCTGAAAGAGATACGCAGTATTTT	CASSPAGGAERDTQYF
.	TRBV2	TRBJ2-5	13	.	TGTGCCAGCAATGCTGGTTTGGGCGAGACCCAGTACTTC	CASNAGLGETQYF
.	TRBV4-3	TRBJ1-6	15	.	TGCGCCAGCAGCCAAGACAGGGTGCGAAATTCACCCCTCCACTTT	CASSQDRVRNSPLHF
TRBD2	TRBV19	TRBJ2-1	14	once	TGTGCCAGTAGTACTGGGGAGGGGCTCGGTGAGCAGTTCTTC	CASSTGEGLGEQFF
TRBD2	TRBV29-1	TRBJ2-2	17	.	TGCAGCGTTGATTCTAGCGGGGGGGCCGGGTCTGCCGGGGAGCTGTTTTTT	CSVDSSGGAGSAGELFF
TRBD1	TRBV19	TRBJ1-1	15	few	TGTGCCAGTAGTTTTACCGGGACAGGGATCACTGAAGCTTTCTTT	CASSFTGTGITEAFF
TRBD2	TRBV5-1	TRBJ2-1	15	once	TGCGCCAGCAGTCGCGGGGGGTATCCCTACAATGAGCAGTTCTTC	CASSRGGYPYNEQFF
.	TRBV29-1	TRBJ2-7	14	.	TGCAGCGTTTGCGAATCAGGAAACTGGGACGAGCAGTACTTC	CSVCESGNWDEQYF
TRBD2	TRBV13	TRBJ2-3	17	.	TGTGCCAGCAGCTTAGGCCAGGGGCTAGCGGGGCGAGATACGCAGTATTTT	CASSLGQGLAGRDTQYF
.	TRBV7-3	TRBJ1-1	15	.	TGTGCCAGCAGCTTAGCGGGGGGAACGAACACTGAAGCTTTCTTT	CASSLAGGTNTEAFF
TRBD1	TRBV28	TRBJ2-7	12	once	TGTGCCACCATTGGACAGGGCTACGAGCAGTACTTC	CATIGQGYEQYF
TRBD1	TRBV4-2	TRBJ1-3	15	.	TGTGCCAGCAGCCTACAGGGGCCTCGTGGAAACACCATATATTTT	CASSLQGPRGNTIYF
.	TRBV6-5	TRBJ1-2	15	.	TGTGCCAGCAGCAACCCCCCGGGACAAAACTATGGCTACACCTTC	CASSNPPGQNYGYTF
.	TRBV12-2	TRBJ2-2	15	.	TGTGCAAGTCGCTGCGGGCCGTCGAACACCGGGGAGCTGTTTTTT	CASRCGPSNTGELFF
TRBD1	TRBV11-3	TRBJ2-7	14	.	TGTGCCAGCAGCCCCGGACAGGGGGCTGGCGAGCAGTACTTC	CASSPGQGAGEQYF
.	TRBV2	TRBJ2-7	16	.	TGTGCCAGCAGTGAAGCGACCACAGGGTTTACCTACGAGCAGTACTTC	CASSEATTGFTYEQYF
.	TRBV10-3	TRBJ2-3	18	.	TGTGCCATCAGTGAGTCCCGCGGGTTGGATTTTAGCACAGATACGCAGTATTTT	CAISESRGLDFSTDTQYF
TRBD2	TRBV7-2	TRBJ2-5	13	.	TGTGCCAGCAGCTTAGCGGGTAGCGGGGGGGGATACTTC	CASSLAGSGGGYF
.	TRBV5-1	TRBJ2-1	13	.	TGCGCCAGCAGCTTGGCGACAGGCAATGAGCAGTTCTTC	CASSLATGNEQFF
.	TRBV5-4	TRBJ2-1	15	.	TGTGCCAGCAGCTCTCGACAAGCCCGCATCAATGAGCAGTTCTTC	CASSSRQARINEQFF
.	TRBV10-3	TRBJ1-1	14	.	TGTGCCATCAGTGAGCCGACAGTGAACACTGAAGCTTTCTTT	CAISEPTVNTEAFF
.	TRBV6-4	TRBJ2-5	11	.	TGTGCCAGCAGTGACTCGTTTGAGCAGTACTTC	CASSDSFEQYF
.	TRBV7-2	TRBJ2-7	13	.	TGTGCCAGCAGCCAAGAGCTGGTAAACGAGCAGTACTTC	CASSQELVNEQYF
.	TRBV4-3	TRBJ2-3	13	.	TGCGCCAGCAGCCTGAGTAGCACAGATACGCAGTATTTT	CASSLSSTDTQYF
TRBD1	TRBV4-1	TRBJ1-2	17	once	TGCGCCAGCAGCCAAGAAGCGCCGGGACAGGGGAACTATGGCTACACCTTC	CASSQEAPGQGNYGYTF
TRBD1	TRBV5-1	TRBJ2-7	14	.	TGCGCCAGCAGCCTGGACAGGGGGCTAGTCGAGCAGTACTTC	CASSLDRGLVEQYF
TRBD2	TRBV13	TRBJ2-7	13	.	TGTGCCAGCATGAGCGGGGCCACCTACGAGCAGTACTTC	CASMSGATYEQYF
TRBD2	TRBV28	TRBJ2-7	16	.	TGTGCCAGCAGTTTTCGTCTTGGACTAGCGGGGAACGAGCAGTACTTC	CASSFRLGLAGNEQYF
TRBD2	TRBV6-5	TRBJ2-1	15	once	TGTGCCAGCAGAACGGGGGGGCAGCGAGGAGGTGAGCAGTTCTTC	CASRTGGQRGGEQFF